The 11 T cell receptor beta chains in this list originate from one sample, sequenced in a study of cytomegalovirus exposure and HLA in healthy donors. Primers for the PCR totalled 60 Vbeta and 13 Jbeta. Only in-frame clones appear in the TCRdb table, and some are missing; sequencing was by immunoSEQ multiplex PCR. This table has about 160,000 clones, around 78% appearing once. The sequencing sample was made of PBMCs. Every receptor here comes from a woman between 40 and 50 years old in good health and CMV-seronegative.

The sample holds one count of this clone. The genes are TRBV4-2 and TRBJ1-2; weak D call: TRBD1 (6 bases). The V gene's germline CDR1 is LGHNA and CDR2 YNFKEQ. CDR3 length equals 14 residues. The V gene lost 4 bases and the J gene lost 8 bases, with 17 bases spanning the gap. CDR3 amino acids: CASSLPGQGLGYTF. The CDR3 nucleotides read TGTGCCAGCAGCCTTCCAGGGCAGGGGCTGGGCTACACCTTC.

This CDR3 is CSATPRYIETQYF. The CDR3 bases are TGCAGCGCCACCCCCCGCTATATCGAGACCCAGTACTTC. V is TRBV29-1 and J is TRBJ2-5; no reliable D call. Germline CDR1 and CDR2: SQVTM and ANQGSEA. The CDR3 contains 13 residues. The ends were cut back, 7 bases at V and 5 bases at J, with 17 bases in the middle.

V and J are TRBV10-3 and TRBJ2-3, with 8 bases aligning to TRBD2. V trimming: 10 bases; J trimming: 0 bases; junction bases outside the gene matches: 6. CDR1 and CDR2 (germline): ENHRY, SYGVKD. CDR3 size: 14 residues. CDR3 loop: CATQSGSSTDTQYF. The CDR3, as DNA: TGTGCCACACAAAGCGGGAGTAGCACAGATACGCAGTATTTT.

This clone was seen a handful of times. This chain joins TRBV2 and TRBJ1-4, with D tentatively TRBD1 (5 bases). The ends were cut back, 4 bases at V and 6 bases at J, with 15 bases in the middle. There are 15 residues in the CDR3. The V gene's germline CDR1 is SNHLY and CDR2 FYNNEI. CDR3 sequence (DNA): TGTGCCAGCAGTGCCCCGGCAGGGTCGGATGAAAAACTGTTTTTT. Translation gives CASSAPAGSDEKLFF. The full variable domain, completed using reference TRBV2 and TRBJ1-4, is EPEVTQTPSHQVTQMGQEVILRCVPISNHLYFYWYRQILGQKVEFLVSFYNNEISEKSEIFDDQFSVERPDGSNFTLKIRSTKLEDSAMYFCASSAPAGSDEKLFFGSGTQLSVL.

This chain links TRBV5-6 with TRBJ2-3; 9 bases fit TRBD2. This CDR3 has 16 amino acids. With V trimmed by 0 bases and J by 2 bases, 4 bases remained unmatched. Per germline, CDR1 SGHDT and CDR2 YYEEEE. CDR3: CASSLDLAGYTDTQYF. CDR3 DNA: TGTGCCAGCAGCTTGGATCTAGCGGGGTACACAGATACGCAGTATTTT. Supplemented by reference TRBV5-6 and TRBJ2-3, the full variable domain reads DAGVTQSPTHLIKTRGQQVTLRCSPKSGHDTVSWYQQALGQGPQFIFQYYEEEERQRGNFPDRFSGHQFPNYSSELNVNALLLGDSALYLCASSLDLAGYTDTQYFGPGTRLTVL.

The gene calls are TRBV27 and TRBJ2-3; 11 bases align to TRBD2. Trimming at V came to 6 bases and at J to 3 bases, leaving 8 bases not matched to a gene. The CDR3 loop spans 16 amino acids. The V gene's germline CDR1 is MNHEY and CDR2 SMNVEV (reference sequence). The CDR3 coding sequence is TGTGCCAGCAGACCCATAGCGGGAGGGCGGACAGATACGCAGTATTTT. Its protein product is CASRPIAGGRTDTQYF.

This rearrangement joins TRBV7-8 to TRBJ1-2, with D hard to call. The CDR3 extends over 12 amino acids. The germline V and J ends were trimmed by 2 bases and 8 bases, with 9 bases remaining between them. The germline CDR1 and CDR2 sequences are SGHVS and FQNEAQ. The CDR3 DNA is TGTGCCAGCAGCTTACGCCCCGGGGGCTACACCTTC. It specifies CASSLRPGGYTF. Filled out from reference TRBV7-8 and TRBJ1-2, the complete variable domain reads GAGVSQSPRYKVAKRGQDVALRCDPISGHVSLFWYQQALGQGPEFLTYFQNEAQLDKSGLPSDRFFAERPEGSVSTLKIQRTQQEDSAVYLCASSLRPGGYTFGSGTRLTVV.

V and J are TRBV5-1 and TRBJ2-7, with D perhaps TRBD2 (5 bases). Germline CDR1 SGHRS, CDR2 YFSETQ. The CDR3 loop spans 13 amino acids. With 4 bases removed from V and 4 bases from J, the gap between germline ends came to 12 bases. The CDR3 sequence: CASSPGIGYEQYF. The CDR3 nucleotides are TGCGCCAGCAGCCCGGGAATAGGGTACGAGCAGTACTTC.

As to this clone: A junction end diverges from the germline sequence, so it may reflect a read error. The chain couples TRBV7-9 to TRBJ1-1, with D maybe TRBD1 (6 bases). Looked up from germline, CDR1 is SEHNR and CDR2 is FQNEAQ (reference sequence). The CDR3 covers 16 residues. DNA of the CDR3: TGTTCCAGCAGCTTACCGTTCACAGGGATGGACACTGAAGCTTTCTTT. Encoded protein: CSSSLPFTGMDTEAFF.

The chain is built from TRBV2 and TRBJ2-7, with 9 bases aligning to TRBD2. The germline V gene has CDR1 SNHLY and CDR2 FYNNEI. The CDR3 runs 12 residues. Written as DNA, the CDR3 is TGTGTCTCGGGACTAGCCTCCCCGGAGCAGTACTTC. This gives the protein CVSGLASPEQYF.

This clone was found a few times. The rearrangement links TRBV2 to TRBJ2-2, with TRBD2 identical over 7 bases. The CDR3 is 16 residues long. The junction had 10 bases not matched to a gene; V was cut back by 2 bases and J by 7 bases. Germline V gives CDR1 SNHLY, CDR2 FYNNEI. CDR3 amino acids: CASSENRRGWGGELFF. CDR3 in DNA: TGTGCCAGCAGTGAAAATCGGCGGGGGTGGGGCGGGGAGCTGTTTTTT.